This T cell receptor beta chain was documented in a study of T cells in Graves' hyperthyroidism and ophthalmopathy. Across the study: The initial diagnosis was the point when peripheral blood was collected, ahead of any treatment.

About this clonotype itself: Its antigen is still unknown. This may be a read error, as it is one base from a much larger clone.

Germline V gene data show CDR1 as SQVTM and CDR2 as ANQGSEA. This CDR3 has 12 residues. Study findings and constraints: Ophthalmopathy and stable hyperthyroidism were told apart by a 13 V-J model.

About 9.4 ml fresh peripheral blood yielded the PBMCs. RNA transcripts provided the source from which TCR beta CDR3 regions were amplified. Carried out on the TCR CDR3, a first-round RT-PCR used the HTBI primer set. TCRdb ran MiXCR on the multiplex PCR reads and lists one entry per CDR3 protein. This repertoire shows hundreds of thousands of distinct CDR3 sequences, around 16% found once; its top ten account for around 3.5%. The J gene is TRBJ1-2, the V gene TRBV29-1; no clear D gene. This TCR was sampled from a woman in her thirties or forties with Graves' ophthalmopathy. The specimen was blood. The CDR3 sequence is CSVDDQVVGYAF. CDR3 in DNA: TGCAGCGTTGATGACCAGGTTGTGGGCTACGCCTTC.